This T cell receptor beta chain was documented in a study of metastatic and nonmetastatic thyroid tumors. Background on the study: Repertoire comparisons spanned blood and tumor or nodule tissue from malignant and benign thyroid patients.

Study observations and caveats: Significantly greater TCR beta diversity was reportedly found in malignant thyroid tumors than in benign nodules (in blood and tumor).

The CDR3 is 12 residues long. Trimming took off 3 bases at V and 12 bases at J, with 9 bases between the two ends. By share, this clone counts as medium-sized. Antigen specificity is unknown. Prior to thyroid surgery, none of the patients had received any treatment. Original data processing: Using the CDR3 differences seen across clinicopathological groups, the authors built a distant-metastasis classifier for papillary thyroid cancer, which was meant to discriminate distant-metastatic patients. Using MiXCR, TCRdb reanalyzed the PCR reads. In this record, the V and J calls reflect TCRdb's handling and not the investigators' own analysis. The sample shows about 12,000 clones, 30% to 35% of them seen only once.

The receptor was isolated from a female donor with papillary thyroid cancer or a benign thyroid nodule (not recorded which). Some clones in this sample may be carry-over from other donors' samples. The specimen was tumor tissue. The rearrangement links TRBV12-3 or TRBV12-4 to TRBJ1-6; D is unclear. CDR3 protein: CASSFGEGPLHF. Here the CDR3 DNA reads TGTGCCAGCAGTTTCGGTGAGGGACCCCTCCACTTT.